This note documents a single T cell receptor beta chain sequence. Its antigen is not known. One junction end does not reproduce the germline sequence, and a read error may be involved. As for time point: baseline pretreatment blood. The treatment denotes: 15 Gy SBRT to primary tumor, nephrectomy 4 weeks later. This record belongs to a study of radiation and T cells in renal cell carcinoma. General observations from the study: In blood, top tumor clones expanded by 2 weeks, shrinking by 4.

The CDR3 spans 15 residues. Germline V lookup: CDR1 KGHSH, CDR2 LQKENI. Profiled with immunoSEQ multiplex PCR; TCRdb holds only in-frame clones, not every one. The table shows 120,000 to 150,000 clones, with 88% occurring only once. Specimen: blood, collected from a patient whose treatment included radiotherapy and nephrectomy. The TCR was taken from an older woman with renal cell carcinoma. This chain links TRBV18 with TRBJ1-2, with TRBD1 matching over 10 bases. CDR3 amino acids: CASSPRDRGNYGYTF. The CDR3 region has the DNA TGTGCCAGCTCGCCACGGGACAGGGGAAACTATGGCTACACCTTC. Together with reference TRBV18 and TRBJ1-2, the CDR3 gives the full variable domain: NAGVMQNPRHLVRRRGQEARLRCSPMKGHSHVYWYRQLPEEGLKFMVYLQKENIIDESGMPKERFSAEFPKEGPSILRIQQVVRGDSAAYFCASSPRDRGNYGYTFGSGTRLTVV.